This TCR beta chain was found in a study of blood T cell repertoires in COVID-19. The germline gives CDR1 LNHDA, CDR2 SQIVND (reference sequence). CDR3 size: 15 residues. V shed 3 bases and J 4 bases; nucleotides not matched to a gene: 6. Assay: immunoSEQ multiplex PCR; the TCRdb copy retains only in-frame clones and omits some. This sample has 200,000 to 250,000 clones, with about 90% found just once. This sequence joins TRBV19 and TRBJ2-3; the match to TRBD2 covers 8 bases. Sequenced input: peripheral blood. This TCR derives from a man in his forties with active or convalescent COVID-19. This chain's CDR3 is CASSISGIGSDTQYF. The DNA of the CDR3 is TGTGCCAGTAGTATTAGCGGGATCGGTTCAGATACGCAGTATTTT. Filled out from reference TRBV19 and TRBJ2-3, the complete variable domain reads DGGITQSPKYLFRKEGQNVTLSCEQNLNHDAMYWYRQDPGQGLRLIYYSQIVNDFQKGDIAEGYSVSREKKESFPLTVTSAQKNPTAFYLCASSISGIGSDTQYFGPGTRLTVL.